A selection of T cell receptor beta chains follows, all from one sample in a study of early T cells in non-severe SARS-CoV-2 infection. A single record per CDR3 protein comes from TCRdb applying MiXCR to the 5' RACE reads. The sample holds around 70,000 distinct CDR3 sequences, 9% to 10% seen once. Source: whole blood, taken at baseline. The source of these receptors is an adult who was a healthcare worker with PCR-confirmed SARS-CoV-2 infection or an uninfected control (not recorded which). Both conserved end residues are part of each CDR3. The order of the fields is D gene, clone size, V gene, J gene, CDR3 DNA, CDR3 protein. The D gene is left open where the match is weak. The listing skips clone size in some rows; elsewhere it reads once, few, many or a size class.

-,-,TRBV6-6,TRBJ1-1,TGTGCCAGCAGCCGACTCGTGAACACTGAAGCTTTCTTT,CASSRLVNTEAFF
-,-,TRBV7-3,TRBJ2-3,TGTGCCAGCAGCTTAGGTCTATCTGGCGGTAGTAGCACAGATACGCAGTATTTT,CASSLGLSGGSSTDTQYF
TRBD2,few,TRBV28,TRBJ2-1,TGTGCCAGCAGCCCCCGGGAGGCGGCCTACAATGAGCAGTTCTTC,CASSPREAAYNEQFF
TRBD2,few,TRBV7-2,TRBJ2-5,TGTGCCAGCAGCTTAGACGGCGGGAGGAGTCGGGAGACCCAGTACTTC,CASSLDGGRSRETQYF
-,many,TRBV7-2,TRBJ1-1,TGTGCCAGCAGCTGGGGGCGGGCGGCTTTCTTT,CASSWGRAAFF
-,many,TRBV27,TRBJ2-1,TGTGCCAGCAGTCCCACTTTGAGCTCCTACAATGAGCAGTTCTTC,CASSPTLSSYNEQFF
TRBD1,-,TRBV5-1,TRBJ2-2,TGCGCCAGCAGCTCGACAGCCGGGACAGGGAACACCGGGGAGCTGTTTTTT,CASSSTAGTGNTGELFF
-,many,TRBV28,TRBJ1-6,TGTGCCAGCAGCCGATTGAGCTCCTATAATTCACCCCTCCACTTT,CASSRLSSYNSPLHF
TRBD1,few,TRBV28,TRBJ1-6,TGTGCCAGACCAACCCCGGACAGGGGGAGAACCAATTCACCCCTCCACTTT,CARPTPDRGRTNSPLHF
-,many,TRBV20-1,TRBJ1-2,TGCAGTGCTCCCCCGGGGGGCGCGGGTTCGGCATCGCGGGGCTACACCTTC,CSAPPGGAGSASRGYTF
TRBD1,-,TRBV28,TRBJ2-7,TGTGCCAGCAAAAAAAACAGGGGGTTAATCTCCTACGAGCAGTACTTC,CASKKNRGLISYEQYF
-,-,TRBV14,TRBJ1-5,TGTGCCAGCAGCCAAGATGAGAGGCAGCCCCAGCATTTT,CASSQDERQPQHF
-,few,TRBV23-1,TRBJ2-3,TGCGCCAGCAGTTCTGGACCTGGTTGTCGCACAGATACGCAGTATTTT,CASSSGPGCRTDTQYF
TRBD1,-,TRBV4-2,TRBJ1-2,TGTGCCAGCAGCCCGGGACAGGCATCCTATGGCTACACCTTC,CASSPGQASYGYTF
TRBD1,-,TRBV3-1,TRBJ1-5,TGTGCCAGCAGCCAAGGGACAGGGGCTCAGCCCCAGCATTTT,CASSQGTGAQPQHF
-,few,TRBV9,TRBJ2-3,TGTGCCAGCAGCGTAGATCCGGATACAGATACGCAGTATTTT,CASSVDPDTDTQYF
-,few,TRBV4-3,TRBJ1-2,TGCGCCAGCAGCCAAGGACCGGGGACCAGCTATGGCTACACCTTC,CASSQGPGTSYGYTF
TRBD1,many,TRBV6-2/TRBV6-3,TRBJ2-7,TGTGCCAGCAGTCCCGGGACAGGGGACTACGAGCAGTACTTC,CASSPGTGDYEQYF
TRBD2,many,TRBV2,TRBJ2-1,TGTGCCAGCAGTGGATTGCCTAGCGGGAATCTGGACAATGAGCAGTTCTTC,CASSGLPSGNLDNEQFF
-,-,TRBV3-1,TRBJ2-1,TGTGCCAGCAGCCCCCGGACGGCGGGCAATGAGCAGTTCTTC,CASSPRTAGNEQFF
TRBD2,many,TRBV6-5,TRBJ2-5,TGTGCCAGCAGTCAGGATGGAAGCGGGAGTTCAGAGACCCAGTACTTC,CASSQDGSGSSETQYF
-,-,TRBV29-1,TRBJ2-6,TGCAGCGTTGGATTCTCCTCCGGGGCCAACGTCCTGACTTTC,CSVGFSSGANVLTF
-,-,TRBV28,TRBJ2-3,TGTGCCAGCAGTTTTAGGGTCTTACCTAGCACAGATACGCAGTATTTT,CASSFRVLPSTDTQYF
TRBD2,few,TRBV12-3/TRBV12-4,TRBJ2-5,TGTGCCAGCAGGGGATCTACGGGAGGACGAAAGACCCAGTACTTC,CASRGSTGGRKTQYF
TRBD1,many,TRBV4-1,TRBJ2-7,TGCGCCAGCAAACCCGGGACAGGGGGCGACGAGCAGTACTTC,CASKPGTGGDEQYF
-,-,TRBV28,TRBJ2-4,TGTGCCAGCAGTTTAGGGGCACTAGCCAAAAACATTCAGTACTTC,CASSLGALAKNIQYF
-,many,TRBV14,TRBJ2-6,TGTGCCAGCAGCCAATTGTCTGGGGCCAACGTCCTGACTTTC,CASSQLSGANVLTF
TRBD2,-,TRBV27,TRBJ2-1,TGTGCCAGCAGTACGGGACTAGCGGGAGAGCAAGATGAGCAGTTCTTC,CASSTGLAGEQDEQFF
TRBD1,few,TRBV7-9,TRBJ2-6,TGTGCCAGCAGTTCACCGACAGGGGGCTTTGGGGCCAACGTCCTGACTTTC,CASSSPTGGFGANVLTF
-,many,TRBV12-3/TRBV12-4,TRBJ2-1,TGTGCCAGCAGTCAAGCTACAGGTGGGGTAATCAATGAGCAGTTCTTC,CASSQATGGVINEQFF
TRBD2,-,TRBV11-1,TRBJ2-1,TGTGCCAGCTCGGGGGGTGGTCCCTACAATGAGCAGTTCTTC,CASSGGGPYNEQFF
TRBD1,-,TRBV29-1,TRBJ2-7,TGCAGCGTTGACGCCGGGACAGGACAGTACGAGCAGTACTTC,CSVDAGTGQYEQYF
TRBD2,-,TRBV6-6,TRBJ2-7,TGTGCCAGCAGTTACGTAGCGGGAGGGGCCTACGAGCAGTACTTC,CASSYVAGGAYEQYF
-,many,TRBV14,TRBJ1-1,TGTGCCAGCAGCCCCCTCATTCACGGGGCTTCTCTCTTT,CASSPLIHGASLF
-,few,TRBV25-1,TRBJ1-2,TGTGCCAGCAGTCAGGGGCCGGGTGGCTACACCTTC,CASSQGPGGYTF
-,-,TRBV7-2,TRBJ1-2,TGTGCCAGCAGCCGGCCCCACGGCGAGAACTATGGCTACACCTTC,CASSRPHGENYGYTF
TRBD1,-,TRBV29-1,TRBJ1-1,TGCAGCGTTGAGGTCTTTGGCCAGGGGGACACTGAAGCTTTCTTT,CSVEVFGQGDTEAFF
-,many,TRBV18,TRBJ1-2,TGTGCCAGCTCACCTCTTAAGGATAACTATGGCTACACCTTC,CASSPLKDNYGYTF
-,-,TRBV28,TRBJ2-5,TGTGCCAGCAAAGGCCGGCCGCACAGGACCCAGTACTTC,CASKGRPHRTQYF